This paragraph covers one T cell receptor beta chain sequence. Its recognized antigen is unknown. Per-base quality was not reported, and no clone a single base away is much larger than it. The trial excluded patients who had a history of autoimmune disease or were on systemic immunosuppression. Peripheral blood for TCR sequencing was collected from all dose cohorts at baseline, on cycle 4 day 1, and on cycle 7 day 1. Samples came from an open-label, multicenter, first-in-human phase I dose-escalation trial of ivuxolimab. The trial enrolled adults with locally advanced or metastatic head and neck squamous cell, hepatocellular, melanoma or renal cell carcinoma. Before TCR sequencing, CD4+ T cells and CD8+ T cells from peripheral blood were sorted into separate populations. This record belongs to a study of OX40 agonist ivuxolimab in advanced cancers. Regarding the study in general: Ivuxolimab was an agonistic, fully human IgG2 monoclonal antibody directed against OX40 (CD134), a costimulatory receptor. Partial responses occurred in three dose-escalation patients, of whom one had hepatocellular carcinoma and two had cutaneous melanoma. Patients were allowed to have had prior anti-PD-1, anti-PD-L1 or anti-CTLA-4 therapy, and around two fifths of the dose-escalation patients had been treated with checkpoint inhibitors. Intravenous ivuxolimab was administered to patients every 2 weeks at six dose levels: 0.01, 0.1, 0.3, 1.5, 3 and 10 mg/kg. In the dose-escalation cohort, more than 75% of patients were male, and the mean age was about 55 years, with a range of 23 to 79. Peripheral TCRbeta sequencing aimed to test whether ivuxolimab altered TCR sequence diversity and caused clonal T-cell expansion. The paper reports the monotherapy dose-escalation portion (N ≈ 52 patients) of the phase I ivuxolimab trial. Among the approximately 54 dose-escalation patients, 19 had hepatocellular carcinoma, 15 or so melanoma, 9 renal cell carcinoma and 9 head and neck cancer.

General study outcomes and caveats: Low levels of normalized T-cell clonal expansion were also shown by some nonresponding patients. In the 0.1-3.0 mg/kg groups, partial responders were among the patients with the lowest normalized peripheral clonal expansion, particularly in CD8+ T cells. At doses from 0.1 to 3.0 mg/kg, clonal expansion was seen in both CD4+ and CD8+ blood T cells between baseline and week 6. Which antigens the clonally expanded peripheral T cells were specific for was not determined. After ivuxolimab, expanded clones were on average more numerous among CD8+ T cells than among CD4+ T cells.

Genomic DNA was isolated from the sorted cells so that the TCRbeta CDR3 region could be sequenced. The immunoSEQ Assay was used for sequencing of TCRbeta CDR3 regions. TCRdb stores this immuneACCESS table with in-frame sequences only. Part of the clones is absent; in the studies checked, under half of the shortfall reflects unresolved V genes, and no reason is known for the rest. A total of about 61,000 clones appear in this sample, more than 65% of them only once. The leading ten clones occupy roughly 0.53% of the sample. The sample in question was CD4+ or CD8+ T cells sorted from blood, obtained in a trial of the OX40 agonist ivuxolimab. This clonotype originated in an adult with an advanced solid tumor such as melanoma, head and neck, liver or kidney cancer.

The DNA sequence is as follows: TGTGCCAGCACCCTACCAGCGGGGAACACTGAAGCTTTCTTT. Its protein is CASTLPAGNTEAFF. The rearrangement combines TRBV13 with TRBJ1-1; a confident D gene designation cannot be given. The CDR3 measures 14 amino acids from cysteine to phenylalanine. The sequence is cut down to CDR3 DNA, 42 bases in frame from base 1. CDR1 is given as PRHDT and CDR2 as FYEKMQ, both from the germline V gene (reference sequence). V and J are truncated by 7 bases and 1 base respectively, leaving an intervening sequence of 13 bases.